This section outlines one T cell receptor (beta chain) sequence together with its context. The data originate from a study of cytomegalovirus exposure and HLA in healthy donors. 13 Jbeta primers and 60 Vbeta primers were used for the PCR. Here immunoSEQ multiplex PCR was the method, and the copy in TCRdb shows in-frame clones only, minus some. Recorded for this sample: roughly 65,000 clones. The CDR3 runs to 13 residues. V shed 8 bases and J 10 bases; nucleotides not matched to a gene: 6. The germline V gene encodes CDR1 SGHVS and CDR2 FQNEAQ. The chain couples TRBV7-8 to TRBJ2-1, with TRBD2 matching 12 bases. The sample was PBMCs. The clonotype was recovered from a boy aged 10-17 years in good health and CMV-seronegative. The CDR3 DNA is TGTGCCAGCCGATCTAGCGGGAGGGTAGAGCAGTTCTTC. It translates to CASRSSGRVEQFF. The full variable domain, rest sourced from reference TRBV7-8 and TRBJ2-1, is GAGVSQSPRYKVAKRGQDVALRCDPISGHVSLFWYQQALGQGPEFLTYFQNEAQLDKSGLPSDRFFAERPEGSVSTLKIQRTQQEDSAVYLCASRSSGRVEQFFGPGTRLTVL.